The clone carrying this T cell receptor beta chain was seen more than once but under ten times. Assay execution took place at the deep level. For sorted subsets, about 190 ng DNA per replicate equaled some 27,000 T cell genomes. The protocol was immunoSEQ multiplex PCR, while the TCRdb copy is restricted to in-frame clones and leaves out a portion. The repertoire holds some 790,000 clones, with roughly 72% as singletons. This CDR3 comprises 13 residues. Germline V gives CDR1 SGHAT, CDR2 FQNNGV. V was cut by 5 bases and J by 1 base, with 8 bases left in between. This entry belongs to a study of shared clonotypes between healthy human individuals. Study-wide background: The study enrolled a couple of women and a few men aged 18 to 49.

This chain joins TRBV11-2 and TRBJ1-1; D is uncertain. The source material was memory CD4+ T cells sorted from blood. Described subset: CD45RA-negative fraction. The origin of this receptor is a woman between 25 and 40 years old in good health. The CDR3 nucleotides read TGTGCCAGCAGCCAGCCTCCGAACACTGAAGCTTTCTTT. It specifies CASSQPPNTEAFF.